The present T cell receptor beta chain was sequenced within a study of T cell responses to AZD1222 COVID-19 vaccine. General study results and limits: Spike was spanned by vaccine-associated CD4 TCRs, which were dominant at 160-218 and 743-854. Recipients of two AZD1222 doses showed rising Spike-specific TCR breadth and depth. Baseline serostatus was positive in only a handful of AZD1222 recipients. White British ancestry dominated among donors, who included more females, and clonal diversity was possibly underestimated.

Regarding this clone: The antigen is not known.

Assay: immunoSEQ multiplex PCR; the TCRdb copy retains only in-frame clones and omits some. This table holds tens of thousands of clones, approximately 86% found once. Germline CDR1 and CDR2: SGHAT and FQNNGV. The germline V and J ends were trimmed by 6 bases and 1 base, with 21 bases remaining between them. This CDR3 has 17 amino acids. The chain employs TRBV11-2 and TRBJ2-5, with D perhaps TRBD2 (5 bases). Source: peripheral blood, taken on day 0 of AZD1222 vaccination. The TCR was taken from an adult in good health. The CDR3 spells CASSYIAGGYRQETQYF. CDR3 bases: TGTGCCAGCAGTTACATTGCCGGAGGATACCGCCAAGAGACCCAGTACTTC.